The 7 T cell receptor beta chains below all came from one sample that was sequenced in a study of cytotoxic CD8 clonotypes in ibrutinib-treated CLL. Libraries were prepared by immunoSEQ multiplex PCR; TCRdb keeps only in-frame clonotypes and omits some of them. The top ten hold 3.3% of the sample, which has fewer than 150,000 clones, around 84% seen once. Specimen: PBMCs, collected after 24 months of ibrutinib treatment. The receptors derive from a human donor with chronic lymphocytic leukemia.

The CDR3 DNA reads as TGCGCCAGCAGCTTGGGACAGCTCTCAAACCCCACCGGGGAGCTGTTTTTT. Residues: CASSLGQLSNPTGELFF. The chain joins TRBV5-1 to TRBJ2-2; a possible D gene is TRBD1 (5 bases). Trimming left V 0 bases short and J 4 bases short, with 16 bases between. The CDR3 is 17 amino acids. In germline, CDR1 is SGHRS, CDR2 YFSETQ.

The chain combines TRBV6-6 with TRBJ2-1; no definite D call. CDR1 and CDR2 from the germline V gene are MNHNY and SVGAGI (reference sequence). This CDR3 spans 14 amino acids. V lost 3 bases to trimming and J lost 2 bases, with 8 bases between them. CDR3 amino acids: CASSYWRTYNEQFF. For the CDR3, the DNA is TGTGCCAGCAGTTATTGGCGGACCTACAATGAGCAGTTCTTC.

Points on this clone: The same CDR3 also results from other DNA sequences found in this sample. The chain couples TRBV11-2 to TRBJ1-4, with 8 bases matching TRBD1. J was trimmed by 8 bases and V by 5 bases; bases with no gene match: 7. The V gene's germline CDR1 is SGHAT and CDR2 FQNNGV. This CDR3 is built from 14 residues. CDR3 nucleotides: TGTGCCAGCAGCCCAGGACAGGGAAACGAAAAACTGTTTTTT. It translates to CASSPGQGNEKLFF.

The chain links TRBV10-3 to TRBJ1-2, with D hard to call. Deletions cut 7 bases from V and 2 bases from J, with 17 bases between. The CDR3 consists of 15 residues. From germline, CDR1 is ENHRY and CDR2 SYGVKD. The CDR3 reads CAIKQSYAHNYGYTF. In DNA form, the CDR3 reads TGTGCCATCAAGCAGAGTTACGCACACAACTATGGCTACACCTTC.

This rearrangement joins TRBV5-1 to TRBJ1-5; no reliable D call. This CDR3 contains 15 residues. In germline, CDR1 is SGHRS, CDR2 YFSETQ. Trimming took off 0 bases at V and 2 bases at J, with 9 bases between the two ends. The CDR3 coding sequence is TGCGCCAGCAGCTTGGTGTCGGGCCGCAATCAGCCCCAGCATTTT. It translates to CASSLVSGRNQPQHF.

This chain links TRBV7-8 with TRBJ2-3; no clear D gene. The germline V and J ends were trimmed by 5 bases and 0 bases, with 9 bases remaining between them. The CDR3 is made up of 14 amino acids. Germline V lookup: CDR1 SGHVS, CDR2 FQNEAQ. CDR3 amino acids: CASSPPVSTDTQYF. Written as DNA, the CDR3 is TGTGCCAGCAGCCCTCCAGTAAGCACAGATACGCAGTATTTT.

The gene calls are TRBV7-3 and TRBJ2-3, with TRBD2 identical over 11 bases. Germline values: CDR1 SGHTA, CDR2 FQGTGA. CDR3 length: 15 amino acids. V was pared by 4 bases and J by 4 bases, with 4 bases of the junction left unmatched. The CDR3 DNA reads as TGTGCCAGCAGCTCGCTAGCGGGGGGAGCAGATACGCAGTATTTT. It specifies CASSSLAGGADTQYF. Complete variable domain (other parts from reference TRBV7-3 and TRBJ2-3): GAGVSQTPSNKVTEKGKYVELRCDPISGHTALYWYRQSLGQGPEFLIYFQGTGAADDSGLPNDRFFAVRPEGSVSTLKIQRTERGDSAVYLCASSSLAGGADTQYFGPGTRLTVL.